The subject of this entry is one TCR beta chain. The antigen is not known. Trimming shortened V by 1 base and J by 3 bases, and 16 bases separated the two germline ends. This CDR3 contains 17 residues. Germline V gene data show CDR1 as MGHRA and CDR2 as YSYEKL. This specimen belongs to a study of T cells in localized non-small cell lung cancer. Profiling relied on immunoSEQ multiplex PCR, and the TCRdb table lists in-frame clones only, not all of them. The table lists around 40,000 clones, around 87% of them singletons. Points from the study as a whole: Only one tumor region was sequenced, so heterogeneity remains possible. It was uninvolved adjacent lung that showed the highest T cell clonality, exceeding tumor. Among the top 100 tumor clones, a median about 59 appeared in adjacent lung. A higher density of T cells in blood coincided with extended overall survival.

The material sequenced was peripheral blood, taken before any cancer treatment. The receptor was isolated from a woman aged 18 to 49 with stage III lung adenocarcinoma. V usage is TRBV4-1 and J usage is TRBJ1-5; D unresolved. CDR3 amino acids: CASSQGFGLRYNQPQHF. The CDR3, as DNA: TGCGCCAGCAGCCAAGGCTTTGGGCTTAGATACAATCAGCCCCAGCATTTT.